This T cell receptor beta chain was profiled in a study of blood T cell repertoires in COVID-19 (TCRdb year 2020). For the wider study: Samples from collaborators originated in the United States, Italy and Spain and spanned both the acute and convalescent phases of COVID-19. The material from the prospective study consisted of cDNA or gDNA derived from T cells, B-cell-depleted T cells, or PBMCs. Deeply sampled blood TCRbeta repertoires from subjects exposed to, actively infected with, or recovered from COVID-19 were included in the dataset. The repertoires were released in a freely available public database meant as a resource for research on the immune response to SARS-CoV-2. The samples were drawn from the first 160 participants of the ongoing ImmuneRACE study and from under 1,500 subjects provided by 6 global collaborators. Nearly every sample came with metadata listing a de-identified subject ID, COVID-19 status, age in years and sex. HLA class I and class II types, where available, came from metadata supplied by the sample provider rather than from assay-based typing. General conclusions and limits of the study: The quantity of clinical and demographic metadata differed by source and by participant and was supplied without curation.

Note on this clone: Its antigen remains undetermined. Base qualities were left out, and no much larger clone turns up one base away.

The CDR3 covers 12 residues, taking in both the cysteine and the phenylalanine. CDR3 DNA is the only sequence kept; it has 36 bases, read in frame from the first base. After removal of 10 bases from V and 8 bases from J, the junction retains 7 bases not matched to a gene. CDR1 and CDR2, looked up from the germline V gene (reference sequence), are LNHDA and SQIVND. TCRbeta CDR3 regions were amplified from genomic DNA using the immunoSEQ Assay, a bias-controlled multiplex PCR. Concerning the study's data processing: The number of nucleated cells in each sample was estimated from the amplification of reference gene primers within the assay. To quantify the absolute abundance of each unique TCRbeta CDR3 rearrangement, sequence reads were collapsed and filtered. For each sample, productive Simpson clonality was calculated by taking the square root of Simpson's diversity index across productive rearrangements. In its TCRdb copy, this immuneACCESS table keeps in-frame sequences only and misses some clones. Where compared with another copy, unresolved V genes explain less than half of these, and the others have no known cause. The V and J calls and the clone size are those of that table, but D and trimming were determined from the DNA. In all, the sample holds roughly 360,000 clones, and roughly 86% of those were seen once. The ten largest clones capture under 1.5% of the sample.

Participants in the prospective study were aged roughly 18 to 100 years, lived in 20 to 25 United States geographic areas, and enrolled through a virtual design. In the prospective study, cohorts were assigned on the basis of participant-reported clinical history obtained from a screening survey and a study questionnaire. For ImmuneRACE Cohort 3, a participant was defined as recovered based on two consecutive negative NP/OP PCR tests, clearance by a healthcare professional, or resolution of symptoms. Mobile phlebotomists in the prospective study collected whole blood, serum and a nasopharyngeal or oropharyngeal swab from every participant. Additional blood draws and questionnaires over an approximately two-month period could optionally be provided by prospective study participants. Prospective study blood samples were shipped either frozen or at room temperature before DNA extraction.

The sequenced sample was PBMCs or T cells enriched from blood (not recorded which). The clonotype comes from a man aged 30-40 years who had recovered from COVID-19. The sequence joins TRBV19 to TRBJ1-2; a stretch of 10 junction bases matches TRBD1. The DNA sequence is TGTGCCACCCGACAGGGGGCGGGAGGCTACACCTTC. Protein translation: CATRQGAGGYTF. Reference TRBV19 and TRBJ1-2 proteins supply the regions before and after the CDR3; the full variable domain is: DGGITQSPKYLFRKEGQNVTLSCEQNLNHDAMYWYRQDPGQGLRLIYYSQIVNDFQKGDIAEGYSVSREKKESFPLTVTSAQKNPTAFYLCATRQGAGGYTFGSGTRLTVV.